The 17 T cell receptor beta chains listed next were all sequenced from one sample in a study of T cell changes during pregnancy in multiple sclerosis. Using immunoSEQ multiplex PCR, the repertoire was profiled, and TCRdb retains in-frame clones only, with some absent. The profile shows around 100,000 clones, 80% to 95% of them singletons. Sample: peripheral blood, taken in the third trimester of pregnancy. The receptor set was obtained from a female donor with multiple sclerosis, enrolled in a pregnancy study.

V usage is TRBV2 and J usage is TRBJ1-6; no reliable D call. CDR1 and CDR2 from the germline V gene are SNHLY and FYNNEI. The CDR3 is 14 residues long. V was trimmed by 7 bases and J by 10 bases, leaving 17 bases between them. CDR3 sequence: CASTLGGSGSPLHF. Written as DNA, the CDR3 is TGTGCCAGCACTCTCGGAGGGTCGGGATCACCCCTCCACTTT.

The count of this clone is one. The chain has TRBV5-1 and TRBJ2-5, with D tentatively TRBD1 (5 bases). Between the trimmed V and J ends, which lost 2 bases and 1 base, there was a span of 9 bases. Germline V CDR1 and CDR2: SGHRS, YFSETQ. The CDR3 runs to 14 residues. DNA for the CDR3: TGCGCCAGCAGCTTTAGGGGCAGCCAAGAGACCCAGTACTTC. Translating gives CASSFRGSQETQYF.

The V call is TRBV7-3, the J call TRBJ1-1; the D gene is possibly TRBD1 (5 bases). Germline CDR1 is SGHTA and CDR2 is FQGTGA. V was clipped by 5 bases and J by 4 bases, with 14 bases between them. The CDR3 has 14 residues. CDR3 nucleotides: TGTGCCAGCAGCCGCGATGCGGGGGGCACTGAAGCTTTCTTT. It specifies CASSRDAGGTEAFF.

This chain's CDR3 is CASSIQGNTGELFF. The DNA of the CDR3 is TGTGCCAGTAGTATACAGGGGAACACCGGGGAGCTGTTTTTT. V gene TRBV19 combines with J gene TRBJ2-2, with a weak D call TRBD1 (5 bases). V shed 2 bases and J shed 1 base, with 5 bases lying between them. Germline CDR1 reads LNHDA; CDR2 reads SQIVND (reference sequence). The CDR3 is made up of 14 amino acids.

This chain uses TRBV4-1 with TRBJ1-2; 9 nucleotides line up with TRBD1. V was pared by 0 bases and J by 8 bases, with 7 bases of the junction left unmatched. This CDR3 region has 15 residues. Germline V gives CDR1 MGHRA, CDR2 YSYEKL. Here the CDR3 reads CASSQEGTGNWGYTF. CDR3 DNA sequence: TGCGCCAGCAGCCAAGAAGGGACAGGGAATTGGGGCTACACCTTC.

The chain links TRBV6-1 to TRBJ2-3; TRBD2 might be the D (5 bases). Trimming pared 6 bases from V and 4 bases from J, leaving 17 bases between. Germline V CDR1 and CDR2: MNHNS, SASEGT. This CDR3 contains 15 residues. CDR3 nucleotide sequence: TGTGCCAGCAGACAACTAGGAAGTCGAGCAGATACGCAGTATTTT. Protein product: CASRQLGSRADTQYF.

The V and J genes are TRBV7-6 and TRBJ2-7; no firm D call. The CDR3 loop spans 17 amino acids. The V gene lost 1 base and the J gene lost 3 bases, with 19 bases spanning the gap. The germline V gene has CDR1 SGHVS and CDR2 FNYEAQ. The CDR3 DNA is TGTGCCAGCAGCTTAGTCTCTAGGAAGGCAAATTTCTACGAGCAGTACTTC. It is translated as CASSLVSRKANFYEQYF.

The V and J genes are TRBV19 and TRBJ2-1; D might be TRBD2 (6 bases). V shed 5 bases and J shed 7 bases, with 21 bases lying between them. Germline CDR1 reads LNHDA; CDR2 reads SQIVND (reference sequence). This CDR3 is 16 amino acids long. As DNA, the CDR3 is TGTGCCAGTAGTGCCGCCGGGGCGGGATGGTTGAATGAGCAGTTCTTC. Protein sequence: CASSAAGAGWLNEQFF.

The chain is built from TRBV27 and TRBJ2-1, with 10 bases that match TRBD2. This CDR3 has 17 residues. Germline trimming cut 5 bases from V and 4 bases from J; bases unmatched to any gene: 11. Germline CDR1 is MNHEY and CDR2 is SMNVEV (reference sequence). The CDR3 DNA reads TGTGCCAGCAGTACCTTATTCGGGACTAGCGCTTACAATGAGCAGTTCTTC. Protein: CASSTLFGTSAYNEQFF.

The chain joins TRBV4-1 to TRBJ1-5; D is ambiguous. Deletions cut 0 bases from V and 7 bases from J, with 7 bases between. The CDR3 runs 13 residues. The germline V gene encodes CDR1 MGHRA and CDR2 YSYEKL. CDR3 nucleotide sequence: TGCGCCAGCAGCCAAGATCTAGTACAGCCCCAGCATTTT. This translates into CASSQDLVQPQHF.

The V gene is TRBV5-1, the J gene TRBJ2-5; 7 bases are shared with TRBD1. Trimming cost V 4 bases and J 2 bases; bases outside gene matches: 5. Germline CDR1 is SGHRS and CDR2 is YFSETQ. The CDR3 consists of 14 residues. The CDR3 DNA reads as TGCGCCAGCAGCACCCTGACAGGGCAAGAGACCCAGTACTTC. Protein: CASSTLTGQETQYF.

J is TRBJ2-1 and V is TRBV9, with TRBD1 identical over 7 bases. The CDR3 consists of 14 residues. Germline V gene sequence: CDR1 SGDLS, CDR2 YYNGEE. The junction had 6 bases not matched to a gene; V was cut back by 2 bases and J by 7 bases. CDR3: CASSVLGQSNEQFF. DNA for the CDR3: TGTGCCAGCAGCGTTCTGGGACAGTCGAATGAGCAGTTCTTC.

The chain links TRBV28 to TRBJ2-7; TRBD2 aligns across 9 bases. CDR3 length: 15 residues. CDR1 MDHEN and CDR2 SYDVKM come from the germline V gene. Trimming cost V 7 bases and J 4 bases; bases outside gene matches: 11. CDR3 loop: CASTPGAGGRYEQYF. Here the CDR3 DNA reads TGTGCCAGCACCCCCGGAGCGGGAGGTCGGTACGAGCAGTACTTC.

Written as DNA, the CDR3 is TGTGCCAGCAACCTTGGGGGACAGGGGGCGGAAACCGGGGAGCTGTTTTTT. Protein product: CASNLGGQGAETGELFF. The V gene is TRBV28, the J gene TRBJ2-2; 12 positions agree with TRBD1. CDR1 is MDHEN, CDR2 SYDVKM, per germline. With V trimmed by 7 bases and J by 5 bases, 11 bases remained unmatched. This CDR3 region has 17 residues.

The chain employs TRBV15 and TRBJ2-7; the D gene is possibly TRBD2 (6 bases). Trimming removed 0 bases at V and 5 bases at J, with 14 bases between. Germline assignment: CDR1 LNHNV and CDR2 YYDKDF (reference sequence). The CDR3 runs 15 residues. The CDR3 DNA is TGTGCCACCAGCAGAGATACGGGGGACGGGAACGAGCAGTACTTC. It yields the protein CATSRDTGDGNEQYF.

V usage is TRBV5-1 and J usage is TRBJ1-1; unclear D gene. Per the germline V gene, CDR1 is SGHRS and CDR2 is YFSETQ. Trimming took 5 bases from V and 5 from J, leaving 7 bases between them. This CDR3 contains 11 residues. The CDR3 loop reads CASRGGTEAFF. For the CDR3, the DNA is TGCGCCAGCAGGGGCGGGACTGAAGCTTTCTTT.

V gene TRBV27 combines with J gene TRBJ1-1; no definite D call. V was trimmed by 4 bases and J by 4 bases, leaving 25 bases between them. Germline values: CDR1 MNHEY, CDR2 SMNVEV (reference sequence). This CDR3 is built from 18 residues. CDR3 in amino acids: CASSYLALGGDPGTEAFF. CDR3 coding DNA: TGTGCCAGCAGTTACCTCGCCCTGGGAGGTGATCCCGGCACTGAAGCTTTCTTT.